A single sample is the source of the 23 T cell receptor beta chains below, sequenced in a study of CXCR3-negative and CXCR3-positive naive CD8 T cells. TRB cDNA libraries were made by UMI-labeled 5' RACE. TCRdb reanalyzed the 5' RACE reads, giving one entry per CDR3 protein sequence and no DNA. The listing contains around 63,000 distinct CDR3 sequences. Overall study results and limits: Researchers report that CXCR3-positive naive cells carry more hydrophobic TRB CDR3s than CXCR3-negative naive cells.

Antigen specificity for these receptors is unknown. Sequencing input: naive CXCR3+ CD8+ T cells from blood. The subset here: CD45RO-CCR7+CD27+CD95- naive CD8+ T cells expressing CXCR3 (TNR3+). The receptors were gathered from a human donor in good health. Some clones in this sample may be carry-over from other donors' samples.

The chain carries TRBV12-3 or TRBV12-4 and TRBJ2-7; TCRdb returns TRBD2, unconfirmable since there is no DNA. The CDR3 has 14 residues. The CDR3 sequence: CASSWTSGVGEQYF.

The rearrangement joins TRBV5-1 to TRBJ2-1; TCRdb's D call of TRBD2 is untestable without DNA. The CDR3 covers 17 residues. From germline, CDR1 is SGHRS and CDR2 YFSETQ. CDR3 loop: CASSLEPTSGAPNEQFF.

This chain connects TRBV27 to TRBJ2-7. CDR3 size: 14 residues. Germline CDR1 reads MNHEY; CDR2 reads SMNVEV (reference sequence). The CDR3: CASSRNVDSYEQYF.

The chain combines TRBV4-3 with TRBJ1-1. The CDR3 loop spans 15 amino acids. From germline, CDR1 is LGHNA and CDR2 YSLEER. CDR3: CASSQDLRGYTEAFF.

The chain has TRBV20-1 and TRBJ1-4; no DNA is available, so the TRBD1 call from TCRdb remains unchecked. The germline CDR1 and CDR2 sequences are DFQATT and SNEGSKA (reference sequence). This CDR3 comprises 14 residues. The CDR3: CSAGGGETNEKLFF.

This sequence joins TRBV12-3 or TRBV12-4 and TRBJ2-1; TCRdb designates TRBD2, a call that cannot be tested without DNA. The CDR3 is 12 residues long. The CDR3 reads CASRGLAPEQFF.

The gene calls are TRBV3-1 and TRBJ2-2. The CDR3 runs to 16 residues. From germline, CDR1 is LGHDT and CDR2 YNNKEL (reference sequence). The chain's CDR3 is CASSHRGNSVPGELFF.

CDR3 amino acids: CASSFEGWNQPQHF. The chain recombines TRBV7-9 with TRBJ1-5. CDR1 is SEHNR and CDR2 is FQNEAQ in the germline V gene (reference sequence). This CDR3 comprises 14 residues.

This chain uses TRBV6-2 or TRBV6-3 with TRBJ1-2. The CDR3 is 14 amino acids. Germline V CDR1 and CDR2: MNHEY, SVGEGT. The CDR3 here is CASSPPPVRDGYTF.

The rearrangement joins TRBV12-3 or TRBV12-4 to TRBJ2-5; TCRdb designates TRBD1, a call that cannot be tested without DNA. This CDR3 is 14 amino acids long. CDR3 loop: CASSRQGNKETQYF.

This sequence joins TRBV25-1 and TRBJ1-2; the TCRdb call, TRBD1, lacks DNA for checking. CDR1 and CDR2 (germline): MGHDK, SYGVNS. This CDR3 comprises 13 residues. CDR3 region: CASSESNRGGYTF.

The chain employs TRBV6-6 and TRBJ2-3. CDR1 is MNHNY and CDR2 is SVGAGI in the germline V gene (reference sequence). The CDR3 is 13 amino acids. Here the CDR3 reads CASSFGRVDTQYF.

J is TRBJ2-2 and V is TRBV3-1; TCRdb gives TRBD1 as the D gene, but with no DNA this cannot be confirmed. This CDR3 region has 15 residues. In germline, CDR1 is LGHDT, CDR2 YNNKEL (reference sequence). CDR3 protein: CASKPPGQKAGELFF.

CDR3 loop: CASSQDRQGSYEQYF. This chain joins TRBV4-3 and TRBJ2-7; TCRdb proposes TRBD1, but this gene call is untestable without DNA. The CDR3 is 15 amino acids. Germline V CDR1 and CDR2: LGHNA, YSLEER.

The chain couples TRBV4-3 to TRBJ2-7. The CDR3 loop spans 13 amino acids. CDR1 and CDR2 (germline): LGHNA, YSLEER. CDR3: CASSHSLGYEQYF.

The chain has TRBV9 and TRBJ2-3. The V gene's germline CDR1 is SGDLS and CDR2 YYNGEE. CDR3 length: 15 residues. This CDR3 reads CASTISGLGTDTQYF.

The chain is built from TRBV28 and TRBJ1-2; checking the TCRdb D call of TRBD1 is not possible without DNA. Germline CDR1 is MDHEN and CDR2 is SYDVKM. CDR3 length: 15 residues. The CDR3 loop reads CASSLAGTGGGGYTF.

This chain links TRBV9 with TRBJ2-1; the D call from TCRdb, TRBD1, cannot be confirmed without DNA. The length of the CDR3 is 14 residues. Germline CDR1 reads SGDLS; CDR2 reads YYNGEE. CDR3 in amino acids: CASSATRGVWEQFF.

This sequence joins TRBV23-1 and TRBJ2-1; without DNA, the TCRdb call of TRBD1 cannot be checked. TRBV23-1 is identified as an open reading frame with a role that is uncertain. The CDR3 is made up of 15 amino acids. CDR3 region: CASSPLGQPYNEQFF.

The CDR3 here is CASSKVVYGYTF. V and J are TRBV21-1 and TRBJ1-2. TRBV21-1 is designated a pseudogene. This CDR3 region has 12 residues.

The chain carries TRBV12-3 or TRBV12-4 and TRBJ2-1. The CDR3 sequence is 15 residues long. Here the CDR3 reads CASSSSMWSHNEQFF.

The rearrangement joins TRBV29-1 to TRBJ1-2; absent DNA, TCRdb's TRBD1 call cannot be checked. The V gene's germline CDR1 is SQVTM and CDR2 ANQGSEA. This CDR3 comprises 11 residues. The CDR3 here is CSVGQGDGYTF.

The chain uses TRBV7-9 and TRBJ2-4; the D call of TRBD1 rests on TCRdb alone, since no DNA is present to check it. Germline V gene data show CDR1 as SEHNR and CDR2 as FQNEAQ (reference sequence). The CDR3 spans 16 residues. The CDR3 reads CASSPRDRGLRDIQYF.